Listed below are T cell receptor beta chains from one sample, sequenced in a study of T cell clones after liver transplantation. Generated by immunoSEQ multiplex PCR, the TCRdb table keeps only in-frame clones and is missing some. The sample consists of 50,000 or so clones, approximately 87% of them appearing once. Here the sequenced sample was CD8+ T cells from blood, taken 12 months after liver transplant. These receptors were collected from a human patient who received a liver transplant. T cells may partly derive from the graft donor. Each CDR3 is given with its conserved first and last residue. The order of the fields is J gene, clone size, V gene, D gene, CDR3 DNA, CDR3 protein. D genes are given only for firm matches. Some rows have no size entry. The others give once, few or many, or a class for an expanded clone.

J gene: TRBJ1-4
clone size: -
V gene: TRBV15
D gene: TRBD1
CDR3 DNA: TGTGCCACCAGCAGGGACAGGGAGGTTGAAAAACTGTTTTTT
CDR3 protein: CATSRDREVEKLFF

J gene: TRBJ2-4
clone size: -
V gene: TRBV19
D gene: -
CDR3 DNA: TGTGCCAGTGGGGCTTTTGGGGCGGGAAACATTCAGTACTTC
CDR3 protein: CASGAFGAGNIQYF

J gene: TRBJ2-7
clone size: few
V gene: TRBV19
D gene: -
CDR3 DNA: TGTGCCAGTAGCGAAACCTCCGGGACCTCCGCCCACGAGCAGTACTTC
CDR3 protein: CASSETSGTSAHEQYF

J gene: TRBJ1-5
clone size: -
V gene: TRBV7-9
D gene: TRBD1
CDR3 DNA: TGTGCCAGCAGCGATGGGACAGGGGGTCCTCAGCCCCAGCATTTT
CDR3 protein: CASSDGTGGPQPQHF

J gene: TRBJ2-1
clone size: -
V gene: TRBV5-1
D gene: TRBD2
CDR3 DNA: TGCGCCAGCAGCTTGCTAGCCAGCGGGAGGACGAATGAGCAGTTCTTC
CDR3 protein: CASSLLASGRTNEQFF

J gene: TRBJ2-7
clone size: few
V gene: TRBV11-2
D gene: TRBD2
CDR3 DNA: TGTGCCAGCAGCACCCGACTAGCGGGAACCTACGAGCAGTACTTC
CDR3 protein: CASSTRLAGTYEQYF

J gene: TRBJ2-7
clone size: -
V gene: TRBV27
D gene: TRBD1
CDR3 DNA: TGTGCCAGCTCTAGGGGGACAGGGGACGAGCAGTACTTC
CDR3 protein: CASSRGTGDEQYF

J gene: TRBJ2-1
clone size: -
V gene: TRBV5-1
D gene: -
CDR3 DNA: TGCGCCAGCAGCTTGGATGACAGGACTTACTACAATGAGCAGTTCTTC
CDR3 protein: CASSLDDRTYYNEQFF

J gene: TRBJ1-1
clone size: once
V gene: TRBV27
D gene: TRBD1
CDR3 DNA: TGTGCCAGCAGTTTCGGACAGGGTTACACTGAAGCTTTCTTT
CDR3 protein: CASSFGQGYTEAFF

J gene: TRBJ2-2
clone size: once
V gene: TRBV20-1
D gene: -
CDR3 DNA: TGCAGTGCTAGTGGGACCGGGGAGCTGTTTTTT
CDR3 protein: CSASGTGELFF

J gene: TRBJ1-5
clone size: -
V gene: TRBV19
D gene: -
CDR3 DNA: TGTGCCAGTAGTATAGCCGGGGAGGGCAATCAGCCCCAGCATTTT
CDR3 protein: CASSIAGEGNQPQHF

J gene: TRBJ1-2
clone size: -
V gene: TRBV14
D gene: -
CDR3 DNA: TGTGCCAGCAGCCAAGACAGGCTCTATGGCTACACCTTC
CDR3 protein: CASSQDRLYGYTF

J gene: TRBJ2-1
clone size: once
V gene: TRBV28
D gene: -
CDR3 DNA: TGTGCCAGCAGTTTGTTTCGGAGGAATGGTTACAATGAGCAGTTCTTC
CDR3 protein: CASSLFRRNGYNEQFF

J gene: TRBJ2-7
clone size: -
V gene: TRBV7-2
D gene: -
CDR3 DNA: TGTGCCAGCAGCTTAGCCAAGGGACTGGCTCTACGATCCGAGCAGTACTTC
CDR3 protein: CASSLAKGLALRSEQYF

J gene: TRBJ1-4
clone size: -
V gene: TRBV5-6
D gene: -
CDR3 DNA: TGTGCCAGCAGCTTGGACGTGGGAGGAGAAGGGGAAAAACTGTTTTTT
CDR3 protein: CASSLDVGGEGEKLFF

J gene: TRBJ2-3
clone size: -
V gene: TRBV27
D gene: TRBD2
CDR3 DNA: TGTGCCAGCAGTCCTCTAGCGGGAGGGCTAGATACGCAGTATTTT
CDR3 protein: CASSPLAGGLDTQYF

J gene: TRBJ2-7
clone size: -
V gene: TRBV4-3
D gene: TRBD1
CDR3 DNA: TGCGCCAGCAGCCAAGATTACGGACAGGGGGCTTACGAGCAGTACTTC
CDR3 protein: CASSQDYGQGAYEQYF

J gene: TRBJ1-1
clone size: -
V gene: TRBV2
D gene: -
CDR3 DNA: TGTGCCAGCAGCCCCGTCGGCGGAGAAGCTTTCTTT
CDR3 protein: CASSPVGGEAFF

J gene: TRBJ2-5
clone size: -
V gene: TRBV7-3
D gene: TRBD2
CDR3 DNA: TGTGCCAGCAGCTTAACGGGTCCCGGGGGGATAGAGGAGACCCAGTACTTC
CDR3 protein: CASSLTGPGGIEETQYF

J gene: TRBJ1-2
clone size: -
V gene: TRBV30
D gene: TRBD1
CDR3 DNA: TGTGCCTGGGAAACCCGGACAGGGAACTATGGCTACACCTTC
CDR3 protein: CAWETRTGNYGYTF

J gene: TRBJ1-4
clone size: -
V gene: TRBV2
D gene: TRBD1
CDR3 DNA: TGTGCCAGCAGACCGGACAGGGATGAAAAACTGTTTTTT
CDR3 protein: CASRPDRDEKLFF

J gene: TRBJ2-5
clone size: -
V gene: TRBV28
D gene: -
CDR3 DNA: TGTGCCAGCACCAAGGGCCTCAGCGGATTCTTAGGGGAGACCCAGTACTTC
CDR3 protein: CASTKGLSGFLGETQYF

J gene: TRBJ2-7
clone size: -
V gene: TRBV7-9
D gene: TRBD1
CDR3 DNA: TGTGCCAGCAGCTTTATACAGGGGGGACTTTTTGAATACGAGCAGTACTTC
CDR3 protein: CASSFIQGGLFEYEQYF

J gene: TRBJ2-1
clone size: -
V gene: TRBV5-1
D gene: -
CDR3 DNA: TGCGCCAGCAGCTTACCCTCTATATACAATGAGCAGTTCTTC
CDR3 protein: CASSLPSIYNEQFF

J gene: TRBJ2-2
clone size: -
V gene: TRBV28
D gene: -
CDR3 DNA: TGTGCCAGCACCCCGGTAGGGACACAATACACCGGGGAGCTGTTTTTT
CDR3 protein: CASTPVGTQYTGELFF

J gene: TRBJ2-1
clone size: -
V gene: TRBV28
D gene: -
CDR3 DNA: TGTGCCAGCAGTTTCAATGAGCAGTTCTTC
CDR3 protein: CASSFNEQFF

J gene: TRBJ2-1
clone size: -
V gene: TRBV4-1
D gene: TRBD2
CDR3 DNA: TGCGCCAGCAGCCAGGGGGGACTAGCGGAAGACCTAGGAAATGAGCAGTTCTTC
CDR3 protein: CASSQGGLAEDLGNEQFF

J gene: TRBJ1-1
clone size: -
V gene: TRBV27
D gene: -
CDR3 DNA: TGTGCCACTAGTCAAGGGCATGGCACTGAAGCTTTCTTT
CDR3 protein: CATSQGHGTEAFF

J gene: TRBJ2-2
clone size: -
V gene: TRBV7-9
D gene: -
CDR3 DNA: TGTGCCAGCAGCTTTCCCGTAGGGGGTAGGGACACCGGGGAGCTGTTTTTT
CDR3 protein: CASSFPVGGRDTGELFF

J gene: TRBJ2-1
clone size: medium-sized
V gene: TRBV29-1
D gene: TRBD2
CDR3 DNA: TGCAGCGTTGACGCACTAGCGGGACATCACAATGAGCAGTTCTTC
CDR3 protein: CSVDALAGHHNEQFF

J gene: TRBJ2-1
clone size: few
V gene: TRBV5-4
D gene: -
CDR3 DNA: TGTGCCAGCAGCTTGTGGAATGAGCAGTTCTTC
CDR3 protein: CASSLWNEQFF

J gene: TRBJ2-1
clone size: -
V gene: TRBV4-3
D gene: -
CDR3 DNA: TGCGCCAGCAGCCAAGAAGGGGTAGCGGACTACAATGAGCAGTTCTTC
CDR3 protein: CASSQEGVADYNEQFF

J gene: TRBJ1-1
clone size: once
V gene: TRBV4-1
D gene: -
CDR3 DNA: TGCGCCAGCAGCCAATCCCCGGTCCCGAACACTGAAGCTTTCTTT
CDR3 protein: CASSQSPVPNTEAFF

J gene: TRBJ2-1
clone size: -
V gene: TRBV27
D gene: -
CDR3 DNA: TGTGCCAGCAGTTTGGGGGGACCATACAATGAGCAGTTCTTC
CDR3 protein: CASSLGGPYNEQFF

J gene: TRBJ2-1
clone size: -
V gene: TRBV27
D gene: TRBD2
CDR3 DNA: TGTGCCAGCAGTTCCGGGACTAGCGGGATCAATGAGCAGTTCTTC
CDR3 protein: CASSSGTSGINEQFF

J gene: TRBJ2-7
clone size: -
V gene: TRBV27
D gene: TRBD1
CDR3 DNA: TGTGCCAGCAGTTTATCCCGGACAGGGGGCCCTGAGCAGTACTTC
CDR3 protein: CASSLSRTGGPEQYF

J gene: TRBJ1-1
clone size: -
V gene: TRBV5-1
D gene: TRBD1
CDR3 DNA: TGCGCCAGCAGCTTGGGGACAGGGTGGACTGAAGCTTTCTTT
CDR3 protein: CASSLGTGWTEAFF

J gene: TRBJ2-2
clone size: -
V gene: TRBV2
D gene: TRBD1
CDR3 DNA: TGTGCCAGCAGGGGGACAGGGAGGACCGGGGAGCTGTTTTTT
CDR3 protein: CASRGTGRTGELFF

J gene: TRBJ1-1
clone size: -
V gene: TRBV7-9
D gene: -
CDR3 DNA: TGTGCCGTACCCCGGGGAGGGGGCACTGAAGCTTTCTTT
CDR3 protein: CAVPRGGGTEAFF

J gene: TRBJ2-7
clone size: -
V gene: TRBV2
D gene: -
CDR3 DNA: TGTGCCAGTTCAGGAATCTCCTACGAGCAGTACTTC
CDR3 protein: CASSGISYEQYF

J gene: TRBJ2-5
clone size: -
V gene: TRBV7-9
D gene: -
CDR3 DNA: TGTGCCAGCAGCATACCCTCCCAAGAGACCCAGTACTTC
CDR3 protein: CASSIPSQETQYF

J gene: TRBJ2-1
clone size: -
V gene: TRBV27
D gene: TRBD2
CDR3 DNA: TGTGCCAGCAGTTTTTTCCTAGCGGGAGAGGGAGTCGACAATGAGCAGTTCTTC
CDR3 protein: CASSFFLAGEGVDNEQFF

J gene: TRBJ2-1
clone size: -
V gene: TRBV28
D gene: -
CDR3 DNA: TGTGCCAGCAGCGTGAATGAGGCTACACGTAGCAATGAGCAGTTCTTC
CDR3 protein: CASSVNEATRSNEQFF

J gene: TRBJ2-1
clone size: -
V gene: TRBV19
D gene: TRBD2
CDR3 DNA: TGTGCCAGTAGTAAACTAGCGGGAGGGCCTGAGCAGTTCTTC
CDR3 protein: CASSKLAGGPEQFF

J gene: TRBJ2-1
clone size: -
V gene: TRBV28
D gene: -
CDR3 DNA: TGTGCCAGCAGTTTCCGAGGGATCTCCTACAATGAGCAGTTCTTC
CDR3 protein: CASSFRGISYNEQFF

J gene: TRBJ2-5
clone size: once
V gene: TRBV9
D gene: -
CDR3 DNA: TGTGCCAGCAGCCCCTGGCAGGCGGGAGAGACCCAGTACTTC
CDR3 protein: CASSPWQAGETQYF